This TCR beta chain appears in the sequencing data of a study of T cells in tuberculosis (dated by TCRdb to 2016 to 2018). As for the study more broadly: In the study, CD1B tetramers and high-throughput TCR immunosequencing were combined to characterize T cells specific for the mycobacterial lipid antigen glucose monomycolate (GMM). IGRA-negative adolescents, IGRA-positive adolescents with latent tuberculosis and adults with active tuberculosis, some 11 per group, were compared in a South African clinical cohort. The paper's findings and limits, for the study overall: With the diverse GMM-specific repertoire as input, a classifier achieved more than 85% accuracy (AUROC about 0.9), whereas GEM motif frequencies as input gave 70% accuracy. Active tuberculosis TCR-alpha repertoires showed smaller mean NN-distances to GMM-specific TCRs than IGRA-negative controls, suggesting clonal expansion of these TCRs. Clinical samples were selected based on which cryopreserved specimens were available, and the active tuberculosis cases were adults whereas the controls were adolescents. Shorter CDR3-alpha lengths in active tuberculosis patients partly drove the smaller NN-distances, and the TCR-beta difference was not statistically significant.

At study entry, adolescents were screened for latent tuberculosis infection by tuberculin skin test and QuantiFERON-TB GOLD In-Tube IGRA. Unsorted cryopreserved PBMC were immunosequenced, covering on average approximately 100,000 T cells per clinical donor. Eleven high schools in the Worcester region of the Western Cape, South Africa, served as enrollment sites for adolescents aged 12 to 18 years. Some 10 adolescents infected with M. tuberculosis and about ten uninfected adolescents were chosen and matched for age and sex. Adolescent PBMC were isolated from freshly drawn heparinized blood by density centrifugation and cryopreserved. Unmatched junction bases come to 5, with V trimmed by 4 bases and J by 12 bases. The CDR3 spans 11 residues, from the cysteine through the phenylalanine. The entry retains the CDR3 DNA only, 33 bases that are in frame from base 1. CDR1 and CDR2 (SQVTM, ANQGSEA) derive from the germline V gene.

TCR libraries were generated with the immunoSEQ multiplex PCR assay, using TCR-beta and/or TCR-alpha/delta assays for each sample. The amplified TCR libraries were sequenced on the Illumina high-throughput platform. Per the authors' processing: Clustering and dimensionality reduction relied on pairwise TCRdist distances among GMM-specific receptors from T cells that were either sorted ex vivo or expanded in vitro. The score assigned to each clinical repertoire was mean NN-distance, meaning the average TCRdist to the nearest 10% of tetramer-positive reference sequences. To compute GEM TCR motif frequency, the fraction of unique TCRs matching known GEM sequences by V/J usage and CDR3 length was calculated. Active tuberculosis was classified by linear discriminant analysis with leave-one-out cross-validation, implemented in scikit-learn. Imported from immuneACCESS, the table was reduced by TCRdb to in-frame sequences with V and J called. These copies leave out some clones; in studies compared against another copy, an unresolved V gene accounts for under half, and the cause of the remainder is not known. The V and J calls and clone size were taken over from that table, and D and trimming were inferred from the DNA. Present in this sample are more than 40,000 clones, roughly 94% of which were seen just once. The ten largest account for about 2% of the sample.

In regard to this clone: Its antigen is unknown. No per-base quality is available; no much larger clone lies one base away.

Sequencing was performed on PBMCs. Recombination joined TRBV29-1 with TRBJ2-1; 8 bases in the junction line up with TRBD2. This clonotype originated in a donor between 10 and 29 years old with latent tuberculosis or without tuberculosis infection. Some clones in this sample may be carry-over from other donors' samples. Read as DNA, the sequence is TGCAGCGTTGCCCTAGCGGGTGTGCAGTTCTTC. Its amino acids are CSVALAGVQFF.